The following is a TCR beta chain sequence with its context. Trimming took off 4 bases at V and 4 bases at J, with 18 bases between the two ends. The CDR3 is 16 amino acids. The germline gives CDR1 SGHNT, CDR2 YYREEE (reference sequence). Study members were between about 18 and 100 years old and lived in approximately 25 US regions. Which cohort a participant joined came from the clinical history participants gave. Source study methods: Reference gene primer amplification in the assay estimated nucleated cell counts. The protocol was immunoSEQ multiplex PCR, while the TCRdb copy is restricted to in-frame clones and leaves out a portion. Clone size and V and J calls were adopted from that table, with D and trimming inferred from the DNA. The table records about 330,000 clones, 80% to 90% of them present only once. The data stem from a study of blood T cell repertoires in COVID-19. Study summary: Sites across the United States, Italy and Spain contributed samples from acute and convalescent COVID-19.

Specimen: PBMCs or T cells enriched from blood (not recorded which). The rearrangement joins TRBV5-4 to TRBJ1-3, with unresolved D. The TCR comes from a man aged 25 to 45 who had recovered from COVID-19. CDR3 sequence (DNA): TGTGCCAGCAGCCCTTCAACCAAAAGAGCCGGAAACACCATATATTTT. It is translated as CASSPSTKRAGNTIYF.